This T cell receptor beta chain emerged from a study of identifying expanded T cells in peripheral blood. Study results and caveats: Technical replicates showed around 1.2 changed clones; about 2 weeks around 15; four weeks 19.

Points on this clone: Its antigen is not known.

Measured with immunoSEQ multiplex PCR; TCRdb has only the in-frame clones, and not every one. Found here are roughly 100,000 clones, around 88% of them singletons; the top ten hold 13% to 15%. The V gene's germline CDR1 is SGHKS and CDR2 YYEKEE (reference sequence). The CDR3 totals 14 residues. Trimming at V came to 1 base and at J to 2 bases, leaving 3 bases not matched to a gene. The source is a person aged 18-70 years in good health. Input material: blood. The chain is built from TRBV5-5 and TRBJ2-7, with 7 bases matching TRBD1. The CDR3 sequence is CASSLTGVAYEQYF. The CDR3 region has the DNA TGTGCCAGCAGCTTGACAGGGGTGGCCTACGAGCAGTACTTC.